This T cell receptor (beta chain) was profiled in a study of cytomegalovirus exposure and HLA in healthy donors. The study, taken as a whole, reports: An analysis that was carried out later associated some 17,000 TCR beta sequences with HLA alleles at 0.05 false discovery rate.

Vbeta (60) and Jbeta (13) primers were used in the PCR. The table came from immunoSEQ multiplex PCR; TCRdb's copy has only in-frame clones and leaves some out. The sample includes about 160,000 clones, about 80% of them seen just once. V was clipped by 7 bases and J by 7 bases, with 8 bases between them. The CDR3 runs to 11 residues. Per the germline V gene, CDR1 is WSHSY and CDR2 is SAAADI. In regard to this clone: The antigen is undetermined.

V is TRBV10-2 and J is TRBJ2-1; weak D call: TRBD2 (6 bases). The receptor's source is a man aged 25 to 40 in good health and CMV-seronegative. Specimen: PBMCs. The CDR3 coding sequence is TGCGCCAGCAACGGGGGAAATGAGCAGTTCTTC. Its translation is CASNGGNEQFF.